The present T cell receptor (beta chain) was sequenced within a study of cytotoxic CD8 clonotypes in ibrutinib-treated CLL. As for this clone: Its specificity is not known.

General observations from the study: Public clonotypes showed up rarely, and on treatment they shrank or held steady.

Profiling relied on immunoSEQ multiplex PCR, and the TCRdb table lists in-frame clones only, not all of them. This table has roughly 330,000 clones, 67% appearing once. Specimen: PBMCs, collected after 36 months of ibrutinib treatment. This receptor was obtained from a human donor with chronic lymphocytic leukemia.

In nucleotides, the CDR3 is TGTGCCAGCAGCAGAGGTGGCACAGATACGCAGTATTTT. Protein sequence: CASSRGGTDTQYF. The chain uses TRBV7-9 and TRBJ2-3, with D unresolved. CDR3 length: 13 amino acids. V was cut by 5 bases and J by 1 base, with 7 bases left in between. The germline V gene has CDR1 SEHNR and CDR2 FQNEAQ (reference sequence).